The 28 T cell receptor beta chains given below trace back to one sample, sequenced in a study of T cell responses to AZD1222 COVID-19 vaccine. Libraries were prepared by immunoSEQ multiplex PCR; TCRdb keeps only in-frame clonotypes and omits some of them. The sample has 100,000 to 150,000 clones; 85% to 90% are singletons. The input for sequencing was peripheral blood, taken on day 0 of AZD1222 vaccination. The receptor source for this set is an adult in good health.

The chain links TRBV23-1 to TRBJ2-1; tentative D call: TRBD1 (5 bases). TRBV23-1 is given ORF status, its function remaining uncertain. V lost 0 bases and J lost 2, with 17 bases in between. The CDR3 is 18 residues long. CDR3 in DNA: TGCGCCAGCAGTCAATCCCGCGGACACCCCGGTACCTACAATGAGCAGTTCTTC. Residues: CASSQSRGHPGTYNEQFF.

The rearrangement uses TRBV18 and TRBJ1-4, with D perhaps TRBD1 (5 bases). Germline CDR1 KGHSH, CDR2 LQKENI. V was cut by 3 bases and J by 0 bases, with 11 bases left in between. This CDR3 spans 16 amino acids. The CDR3 DNA is TGTGCCAGCTCACCTGAGGGGAGGGCAACTAATGAAAAACTGTTTTTT. Translated, it gives CASSPEGRATNEKLFF.

The rearrangement links TRBV6-2 or TRBV6-3 to TRBJ1-5; D call uncertain. Germline lookup yields CDR1 MNHEY and CDR2 SVGEGT. The V gene lost 4 bases and the J gene lost 1 base, with 14 bases spanning the gap. CDR3 length equals 16 residues. The CDR3: CASSSPGGRSNQPQHF. The DNA for the CDR3 is TGTGCCAGCAGTTCCCCTGGCGGCAGGAGCAATCAGCCCCAGCATTTT.

Of note for this clone: It is unclear where the CDR3 begins or ends on the DNA, so no DNA is shown, and the CDR3 is as TCRdb lists it. The rearrangement uses TRBV2 and TRBJ1-6; the DNA was not used to check the table's D call, TRBD1. CDR1 SNHLY and CDR2 FYNNEI come from the germline V gene. Including both end residues, the CDR3 is 15 amino acids long. CDR3: CASSSSTGGNSPLHF.

V usage is TRBV7-9 and J usage is TRBJ2-1; D is possibly TRBD2 (7 bases). V lost 7 bases and J lost 2, with 15 bases in between. CDR1 is SEHNR, CDR2 FQNEAQ, per germline (reference sequence). The CDR3 is 15 residues long. In nucleotides, the CDR3 is TGTGCCAGCAACACCGGCGGGGGCCCCTACAATGAGCAGTTCTTC. Translation gives CASNTGGGPYNEQFF.

The V call is TRBV6-5, the J call TRBJ2-3; the D call may be TRBD1 or TRBD2 (5 bases each). The V gene lost 6 bases and the J gene lost 7 bases, with 14 bases spanning the gap. The CDR3 covers 13 residues. Germline values: CDR1 MNHEY, CDR2 SVGAGI. The CDR3 DNA reads as TGTGCCAGCAGCAGGGACGGTGAAAATACGCAGTATTTT. The encoded protein is CASSRDGENTQYF.

J is TRBJ2-5 and V is TRBV11-2; possibly TRBD2 for D (6 bases). Germline CDR1 and CDR2: SGHAT and FQNNGV. CDR3 length: 14 amino acids. V was trimmed by 3 bases and J by 5 bases, leaving 13 bases between them. CDR3: CASSFGGRRETQYF. The CDR3 DNA sequence: TGTGCCAGCAGCTTCGGGGGAAGGAGGGAGACCCAGTACTTC.

Regarding this clone: Other DNA variants within this sample encode the same CDR3. The chain couples TRBV15 to TRBJ1-3; D is uncertain. The CDR3 covers 15 residues. Trimming shortened V by 0 bases and J by 0 bases, and 6 bases separated the two germline ends. CDR1 and CDR2 from the germline V gene are LNHNV and YYDKDF (reference sequence). This chain's CDR3 is CATSRDPNSGNTIYF. CDR3 sequence (DNA): TGTGCCACCAGCAGAGATCCCAACTCTGGAAACACCATATATTTT.

V usage is TRBV15 and J usage is TRBJ2-5; 7 bases fit TRBD2. CDR1 LNHNV and CDR2 YYDKDF come from the germline V gene (reference sequence). The V gene end was trimmed by 0 bases and the J gene end by 5 bases; junction bases not matched to a gene: 9. The CDR3 sequence is 16 residues long. Here the CDR3 DNA reads TGTGCCACCAGCAGAGATCCTAACGGGGGGAAGGAGACCCAGTACTTC. Translating gives CATSRDPNGGKETQYF.

The gene calls are TRBV19 and TRBJ2-7, with no clear D. The CDR3 length is 14 residues. Germline CDR1 LNHDA, CDR2 SQIVND (reference sequence). Trimming cost V 6 bases and J 1 base, with 13 bases left between them. The DNA for the CDR3 is TGTGCCAGTAGCCGAGAGAGGAGTTCCTACGAGCAGTACTTC. Its protein product is CASSRERSSYEQYF.

On this clone: The sample contains more than one DNA sequence encoding this CDR3. The V call is TRBV28, the J call TRBJ2-2; D remains ambiguous. Germline V gene sequence: CDR1 MDHEN, CDR2 SYDVKM. V lost 2 bases, J lost 0 bases, and 4 bases lay in between. The CDR3 extends over 14 amino acids. CDR3 amino acids: CASSLHANTGELFF. CDR3 nucleotide sequence: TGTGCCAGCAGTTTACACGCGAACACCGGGGAGCTGTTTTTT.

By frequency in the sample, this clone is medium-sized (0.01 to 0.1%). The chain carries TRBV30 and TRBJ2-3, with TRBD1 matching over 7 bases. V dropped 2 bases and J dropped 4; count of bases not matched to a gene: 9. Germline assignment: CDR1 GTSNPN and CDR2 SVGIG (reference sequence). This CDR3 has 15 amino acids. The CDR3 sequence is CAWSTRQGFSDTQYF. CDR3 sequence (DNA): TGTGCCTGGAGTACGCGACAGGGTTTTTCAGATACGCAGTATTTT.

The table lists this clone with a count of one. Other DNA sequences in the same sample also yield this CDR3. The chain carries TRBV12-3 or TRBV12-4 and TRBJ1-4; D uncertain. CDR3 length: 11 amino acids. The ends were cut back, 4 bases at V and 6 bases at J, with 3 bases in the middle. CDR3 sequence (DNA): TGTGCCAGCAGTTCATATGAAAAACTGTTTTTT. Its protein is CASSSYEKLFF.

V is TRBV19 and J is TRBJ1-1, with a tentative D call TRBD1 (5 bases). V lost 6 bases, J lost 1 base, and 15 bases lay in between. The CDR3 length is 15 residues. CDR1 is LNHDA, CDR2 SQIVND, per germline (reference sequence). Here the CDR3 DNA reads TGTGCCAGTAGCGCACAGGCGGTCGGGAACACTGAAGCTTTCTTT. It codes for CASSAQAVGNTEAFF.

This rearrangement joins TRBV28 to TRBJ1-5; perhaps TRBD1 as D (5 bases). The CDR3 length is 14 residues. Trimming took 5 bases from V and 3 from J, leaving 11 bases between them. Germline V lookup: CDR1 MDHEN, CDR2 SYDVKM. CDR3 DNA: TGTGCCAGCAGTCAAGGAGGGGACAATCAGCCCCAGCATTTT. It encodes CASSQGGDNQPQHF.

The rearrangement joins TRBV3-1 (or the pseudogene TRBV3-2) to TRBJ1-2, with 9 positions matching TRBD1. The V gene's germline CDR1 is LGHDT and CDR2 YNNKEL (reference sequence). V gave up 6 bases and J gave up 2 bases; unmatched junction bases: 4. There are 14 residues in the CDR3. The chain's CDR3 is CASRQGAWNYGYTF. The CDR3 DNA follows: TGTGCCAGCAGACAGGGGGCATGGAACTATGGCTACACCTTC.

CDR3 residues: CASSPGPKDGYTF. DNA of the CDR3: TGTGCCAGCAGCCCGGGACCGAAGGATGGCTACACCTTC. The chain recombines TRBV4-2 with TRBJ1-2; D may be TRBD1 (5 bases). V shed 4 bases and J shed 6 bases, with 12 bases lying between them. Germline V gene data show CDR1 as LGHNA and CDR2 as YNFKEQ. The CDR3 runs to 13 residues.

The V gene is TRBV18, the J gene TRBJ2-7; no definite D call. Trimming took off 0 bases at V and 7 bases at J, with 7 bases between the two ends. This CDR3 region has 12 residues. The germline CDR1 and CDR2 sequences are KGHSH and LQKENI. CDR3 sequence reads: CASSPPSEEQYF. The CDR3 DNA sequence: TGTGCCAGCTCACCACCTTCGGAAGAGCAGTACTTC.

The chain uses TRBV7-2 and TRBJ2-5; D is uncertain. The CDR3 is made up of 13 amino acids. Germline V gene lookup returns CDR1 SGHTA and CDR2 FQGNSA. Trimming shortened V by 1 base and J by 5 bases, and 8 bases separated the two germline ends. CDR3 bases: TGTGCCAGCAGCTTAGACGGGTGGGAGACCCAGTACTTC. This codes for CASSLDGWETQYF.

V usage is TRBV18 and J usage is TRBJ2-7, with 11 nucleotides matching TRBD1. The V gene end was trimmed by 3 bases and the J gene end by 4 bases; junction bases not matched to a gene: 2. CDR1 and CDR2 from the germline V gene are KGHSH and LQKENI. This CDR3 is 14 amino acids long. The CDR3 loop is CASSPDRGHYEQYF. In nucleotides, the CDR3 is TGTGCCAGCTCACCGGACAGGGGGCATTACGAGCAGTACTTC.

The chain has TRBV7-8 and TRBJ2-7; D possibly corresponds to TRBD1 (6 bases). Trimming left V 5 bases short and J 3 bases short, with 14 bases between. Germline CDR1 reads SGHVS; CDR2 reads FQNEAQ. The CDR3 runs 14 residues. The CDR3 nucleotides read TGTGCCAGCAGCCTGGGGGCAGCCCTCTACGAGCAGTACTTC. Translation gives CASSLGAALYEQYF.

This chain connects TRBV5-1 to TRBJ1-4; 11 bases align to TRBD1. Germline trimming cut 5 bases from V and 8 bases from J; bases unmatched to any gene: 5. The length of the CDR3 is 14 residues. CDR1 and CDR2 from the germline V gene are SGHRS and YFSETQ. The CDR3 DNA is TGCGCCAGCAGGCCCGGGACAGGGGGAGAAAAACTGTTTTTT. Protein: CASRPGTGGEKLFF.

V and J are TRBV10-3 and TRBJ2-1; D is unclear. Germline V lookup: CDR1 ENHRY, CDR2 SYGVKD. CDR3 length equals 14 residues. V was cut by 6 bases and J by 4 bases, with 13 bases left in between. Written as DNA, the CDR3 is TGTGCCATCAGGTACAGTGTTCTATACAATGAGCAGTTCTTC. Its protein is CAIRYSVLYNEQFF.

The chain uses TRBV2 and TRBJ1-2; the D gene is possibly TRBD1 (5 bases). Germline CDR1 and CDR2: SNHLY and FYNNEI. V was shortened by 3 bases and J by 10 bases, with 9 bases between the two germline ends. The length of the CDR3 is 11 residues. In DNA form, the CDR3 reads TGTGCCAGCAGTGACAGGGTTCCCTACACCTTC. Translation gives CASSDRVPYTF.

The chain uses TRBV3-1 (or the pseudogene TRBV3-2) and TRBJ2-2; 10 bases line up with TRBD1. The J segment lost 6 bases and the V segment lost 2 bases, leaving 9 bases of the junction unmatched. Germline values: CDR1 LGHDT, CDR2 YNNKEL (reference sequence). The CDR3 runs to 17 residues. CDR3 sequence reads: CASSQLTGGGPAGELFF. CDR3 bases: TGTGCCAGCAGCCAATTGACAGGGGGCGGCCCGGCCGGGGAGCTGTTTTTT.

The chain joins TRBV4-3 to TRBJ1-1, with a tentative D call TRBD1 (5 bases). V was cut by 3 bases and J by 5 bases, with 13 bases left in between. Germline V gene data show CDR1 as LGHNA and CDR2 as YSLEER. This CDR3 comprises 14 residues. CDR3 sequence reads: CASSQNGGWTEAFF. The CDR3 region has the DNA TGCGCCAGCAGCCAGAACGGGGGATGGACTGAAGCTTTCTTT.

V and J are TRBV5-1 and TRBJ2-5, with 7 bases matching TRBD1. The CDR3 is 18 residues long. Germline CDR1 SGHRS, CDR2 YFSETQ. Trimming removed 2 bases from V and 5 bases from J; junction bases left unmatched: 18. Written as DNA, the CDR3 is TGCGCCAGCAGCTTAGCCCCAACGCCACAGGGGTCGGGGGAGACCCAGTACTTC. Residues: CASSLAPTPQGSGETQYF.

The count of this clone is one. CDR3: CASSPPTGTKGYTF. CDR3 nucleotide sequence: TGTGCCAGCAGTCCCCCGACAGGGACCAAAGGCTACACCTTC. The V gene is TRBV28, the J gene TRBJ1-2, with TRBD1 identical over 7 bases. Germline CDR1 reads MDHEN; CDR2 reads SYDVKM. The ends lost 5 bases at V and 8 bases at J; junction bases unmatched: 11. CDR3 length: 14 residues.